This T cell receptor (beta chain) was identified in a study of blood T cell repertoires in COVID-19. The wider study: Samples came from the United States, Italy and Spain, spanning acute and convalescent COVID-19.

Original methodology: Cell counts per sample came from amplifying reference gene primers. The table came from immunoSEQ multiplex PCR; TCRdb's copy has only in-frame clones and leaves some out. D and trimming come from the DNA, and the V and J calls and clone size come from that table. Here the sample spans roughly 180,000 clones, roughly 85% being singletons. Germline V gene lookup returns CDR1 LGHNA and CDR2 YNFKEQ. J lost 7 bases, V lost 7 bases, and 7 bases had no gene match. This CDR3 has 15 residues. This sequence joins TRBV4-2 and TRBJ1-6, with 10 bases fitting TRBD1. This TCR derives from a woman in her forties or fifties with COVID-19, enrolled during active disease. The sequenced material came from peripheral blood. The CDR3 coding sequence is TGTGCCAGCAACAATCCGGGACAGGGGAATTCACCCCTCCACTTT. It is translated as CASNNPGQGNSPLHF.